This T cell receptor beta chain was observed in a study of T cells in localized non-small cell lung cancer. Some clones are missing from TCRdb's copy, which holds only in-frame ones; the method was immunoSEQ multiplex PCR. The data hold about 74,000 clones, with approximately 84% observed a single time. Comments on this clone: Its antigen is currently unknown.

Findings of the study overall: Uninvolved neighboring lung showed the greatest T cell clonality, exceeding tumor. One tumor region alone was sequenced, and heterogeneity therefore remains possible. The study linked higher blood T cell density to longer overall survival.

CDR3 length: 14 amino acids. Germline V gene data show CDR1 as ENHRY and CDR2 as SYGVKD. Unmatched junction bases numbered 6, after V lost 8 bases and J lost 3 bases. J is TRBJ1-2 and V is TRBV10-3; 10 bases match TRBD1. The sequence was collected from a female donor aged 60 or older with stage I lung adenocarcinoma. Material: peripheral blood, obtained before any cancer treatment. In nucleotides, the CDR3 is TGTGCCATCCTCGGGACAGGGGAGGACTATGGCTACACCTTC. This gives the protein CAILGTGEDYGYTF.